This T cell receptor beta chain emerged from a study of cytomegalovirus exposure and HLA in healthy donors (dated by TCRdb to about 2017). Regarding the study in general: In an earlier analysis of around 540 of the donors, around 290 Gb of sequence data and 120 million or so unique TCR beta sequences from roughly 190 million T cells were reported. Among some 410 genotyped donors of the cohort, an average of roughly 240,000 unique TCR beta nucleotide sequences were sequenced per donor, around 18% of them non-productive. Using immunosequencing, the study profiled T cell repertoires from fewer than 850 subjects and related those repertoires to cytomegalovirus serostatus. High-throughput TCR immunosequencing, statistical association of individual TCRs with disease status, and machine learning were combined to predict cytomegalovirus infection status. In an earlier analysis of 587 of the donors, high-throughput TCR beta sequencing was used to judge whether each TCR beta V gene segment behaved as functional or pseudogenic. The number of typed donors differed by locus: roughly 629-640 for A, B, C, DRB1 and DQB1; approximately 520 for DQA1; around 580 for DPA1; and approximately 450 for DPB1. Among the approximately 430 genotyped donors, 81% belonged to the genetic ancestry cluster associated with self-reported Caucasian donors. Four to six DR-DQ haplotypes were handled as single units for association and clustering, since linkage in the cohort was strong. To study patterns of TCR occurrence, a later analysis re-analyzed previously published TCR beta repertoires from 700 or so donors and added high-resolution HLA genotyping. A separate validation cohort of more than 100 different subjects was used in addition to the roughly 700-subject first cohort. The study was designed to test whether signatures of past pathogen exposure could be identified by cataloging public T cell receptors. The later analysis used no new phenotypic data to find candidate immune exposures, relying instead on TCR beta sequences and their occurrence across donors. Class I and class II HLA loci were covered by the typing at four-digit resolution. Every repertoire in the discovery cohort had been generated on one and the same sequencing platform. An early release covering some 640 HLA-typed donors comprised 250 to 350 gigabases of sequencing data and around 80 million unique TCR sequences. A later genetic analysis used genome-wide SNP genotypes for about 60% of the roughly 700 donors, treating that subset as a discovery cohort. Donor age, sex, ethnicity and CMV serostatus were collected together with the repertoire data.

In its sample, this clone was seen once. Its antigen is currently not known. No base quality information exists; no much larger clone differs at one position. V drops 5 bases and J drops 3 bases, leaving 14 bases in between. The germline V gene (reference sequence) yields PRHDT for CDR1 and FYEKMQ for CDR2. The CDR3 covers 15 residues, taking in both the cysteine and the phenylalanine. Only the CDR3 DNA stays, 45 bases, in frame from base 1. Preparation of the library involved the immunoSEQ multiplex PCR assay. For the multiplex PCR, a mixture combining 60 forward primers for TCR Vbeta segments and 13 reverse primers for TCR Jbeta segments was used. A multiplex PCR assay on genomic DNA amplified the CDR3 region of rearranged TCR beta genes. On the Illumina HiSeq System, the amplified TCR beta libraries were sequenced as 87-base-pair reads. Per the original workflow: Across the 600 to 700 repertoires, a later analysis counted roughly 84 million unique TCR beta chains, roughly 11 million of which were shared by at least two donors. Raw reads were error-corrected and collapsed into unique sequences with a nearest-neighbor algorithm that merged closely related sequences to remove PCR and sequencing errors. V, D and J gene segments were assigned by aligning CDR3 sequences to IMGT reference sequences. For a sequence to be retained, a match of at least six nucleotides to both a V gene segment and a J gene segment was required. Rearrangements were classified as productive when the CDR3 lacked stop codons and remained in frame with V and J, and all other rearrangements were classified as non-productive. CDR3 was defined by IMGT convention, running from the second conserved V-encoded cysteine to the conserved J-encoded phenylalanine. The earlier analysis of about 590 of the donors excluded sequences that lacked an unambiguous match to a single V gene segment. In an earlier analysis of around 600 of the donors, V segments were called functional above 56.7% productive rearrangements and were called segregating when the between-donor standard deviation exceeded 5%. A statistical classification framework was developed to diagnose cytomegalovirus status using the catalog of TCR beta chain sequences. V and J gene assignment, in a later analysis, came from comparing TCR nucleotide sequences with IMGT/GENE-DB human TR gene sequences. The TCRdist pipeline was used in a later analysis to assign CDR3 sequences and most-parsimonious VDJ recombination scenarios. In a later analysis, each TCR beta chain was defined by its CDR3 amino acid sequence together with its V-gene family, and reads without a unique V-gene family were excluded. As a way to deal with suspected cross-contamination and a sequencing artifact, a later analysis dropped 450 to 700 nucleotide sequences that were highly shared and had low generation probability. For each public chain, a later analysis derived a clonal expansion index from normalized ranks of inferred template counts within each repertoire. In a later analysis, generation probabilities were computed with a VDJ recombination model fitted to out-of-frame rearrangements, and the resulting probabilities were checked against IGoR. Hypergeometric tests were used in a later analysis to score TCR-TCR, TCR-HLA and TCR-CMV co-occurrence, with a repertoire-size bias correction applied to the TCR pairs. In a later analysis, false discovery rates were estimated by permuting HLA or CMV assignments 20 times. A later analysis grouped co-occurring TCRs with DBSCAN, adding TCRdist sequence similarity when clustering within HLA-allele-positive subsets. For co-occurrence clustering, repertoires with fewer than 30,000 or more than 120,000 public chains were excluded, along with five repertoires with anomalous nucleotide sharing. TCRdb took over this immuneACCESS table, retaining in-frame rearrangements with V and J assigned. Such tables are incomplete; in checked studies, under half of the missing clones stem from an unresolved V gene, and the remainder is unexplained. V and J calls and clone size follow that table, whereas D and trimming were derived from the DNA. The sample table holds tens of thousands of clones, of which approximately 80% were seen once. The ten largest make up less than 3.5% of the sample.

General findings and caveats noted by the study authors: Only TCR beta chains were sequenced in this cohort, and the absence of alpha or paired-chain data limited detectable features. Compared with the approximately 710-donor mean, donors in an Asian-associated ancestry cluster had fewer N-insertions in productive TCRs, according to a later genetic analysis. Three of the identified cytomegalovirus-associated TCR beta chains were confirmed in vitro to be specific for cytomegalovirus antigens. According to a later analysis, most CMV-associated TCR beta chains appeared to be HLA-restricted, and the HLA associations seemed to be driven largely by CMV exposure. Broadly in line with IMGT annotations, most TCR beta V segments showed up in productive rearrangements about 90% or about 30% of the time in an earlier analysis of about 500 of the donors. Cytomegalovirus status was reported to be diagnosed by the classifier with high specificity and sensitivity in both the original and validation cohorts. At a false discovery rate of 0.05, a later analysis linked 16,951 TCR beta sequences to specific HLA alleles. A further reported finding was that TCR beta sequences accurately predicted the HLA-A and HLA-B alleles for most subjects in the first cohort. While some public TCRs were present in many individuals, most TCR sequences turned up only very rarely across donors. A group of highly shared sequence variants was considered likely to be a technical artifact of the sequencing pipeline. Because HLA typing was missing for some donors at each locus, association tests included only the typed subset. V-gene and J-gene trimming of TCR beta chains was associated with a missense DCLRE1C variant in a later genetic analysis, and the association was replicated in an independent cohort. Linkage disequilibrium might explain the correlated functional status among segregating V segments, but an unknown experimental factor could not be ruled out. Roughly uniform sequencing depth across donors was assumed in presence/absence analyses, although this assumption may not hold. CMV serostatus was the only immune exposure information available for the cohort. A total of some 180 TCR beta chains were listed by the study as associated with cytomegalovirus. A later analysis reported that several top co-occurrence clusters appeared linked to parvovirus B19, influenza, CMV and Epstein-Barr virus. Over 15 rarely observed V segments, including chromosome 9 orphons, were excluded from the earlier analysis of almost 600 of the donors because counts were too low. Assigning TCR associations to individual alleles was difficult when HLA alleles, especially DR and DQ, strongly co-occurred. A later analysis found that TCR association rates varied across HLA loci, with DRB1 alleles showing the most associated TCRs and HLA-C alleles the fewest. The 87-base-pair reads could not distinguish some IMGT-functional V segments, including TRBV6-2 and TRBV6-3, so those segments were excluded. Compared with equally common non-associated chains, HLA-associated TCR beta chains in a later analysis were more clonally expanded and had lower generation probabilities. The authors suggested that the approach could potentially be generalized to other disease states and immunological phenotypes.

The cohort comprised around 700 healthy bone marrow donors. At the time of sampling, all cohort members were nominally healthy, though unrecorded immune exposures were likely present. The donor was CMV seronegative and belonged to the group of over 300 seronegative cohort members. Each donor provided a peripheral blood sample, and peripheral blood mononuclear cells were used for TCR beta sequencing. Genomic DNA was extracted from the blood cell samples with the Qiagen DNeasy Blood Extraction Kit. This clonotype originated in a woman in her forties in good health and CMV-seronegative. Sequenced material: PBMCs. Recombination connected TRBV13 to TRBJ1-3, with the D gene too uncertain to name. The CDR3 region reads CASSESGLRGNTIYF. The DNA is as follows: TGTGCCAGCAGCGAATCGGGGTTGCGTGGAAACACCATATATTTT.